This passage covers 21 T cell receptor beta chains from one sample sequenced in a study of naive and memory T cell subsets. A UMI-containing oligonucleotide was joined by 3' ligation to the TCR cDNA template. Amplification of ligated cDNA took four PCR rounds with SP2 and nested alpha and beta constant primers. TCRdb fed the 5' RACE reads into MiXCR, producing one record per CDR3 protein. Found here are some 60,000 distinct CDR3 sequences, approximately 8% of them singletons; the top ten hold approximately 9.7%. These receptors came from a female donor in good health.

This chain connects TRBV5-1 to TRBJ1-3; unclear D gene. Germline assignment: CDR1 SGHRS and CDR2 YFSETQ. With 0 bases removed from V and 3 bases from J, the gap between germline ends came to 10 bases. This CDR3 has 15 amino acids. The CDR3, as DNA: TGCGCCAGCAGCTTGGGGGTACCGAGTGGAAACACCATATATTTT. Translation gives CASSLGVPSGNTIYF.

The chain has TRBV7-2 and TRBJ1-4, with unresolved D. This CDR3 is 15 amino acids long. Trimming took 4 bases from V and 2 from J, leaving 11 bases between them. In germline, CDR1 is SGHTA, CDR2 FQGNSA. The CDR3, as DNA: TGTGCCAGCAGCTCATCAGGACCCACTAATGAAAAACTGTTTTTT. It codes for CASSSSGPTNEKLFF.

This clonotype was detected ten times or more. The chain combines TRBV6-2 or TRBV6-3 with TRBJ1-5, with 7 nucleotides matching TRBD1. The V gene end was trimmed by 4 bases and the J gene end by 3 bases; junction bases not matched to a gene: 3. The V gene's germline CDR1 is MNHEY and CDR2 SVGEGT. The CDR3 runs to 14 residues. CDR3 DNA sequence: TGTGCCAGCAGTTTTACAGGGGCCAATCAGCCCCAGCATTTT. Translating gives CASSFTGANQPQHF.

This clonotype was picked up many times. The chain recombines TRBV28 with TRBJ1-1; 9 nucleotides line up with TRBD1. This CDR3 is built from 14 residues. With 6 bases clipped from V and 1 base from J, the junction kept 3 bases outside the gene matches. Germline V gives CDR1 MDHEN, CDR2 SYDVKM. This CDR3 is CASSSGQGNTEAFF. For the CDR3, the DNA is TGTGCCAGCAGCTCGGGACAGGGGAACACTGAAGCTTTCTTT.

The chain recombines TRBV20-1 with TRBJ2-1; TRBD1 aligns across 11 bases. This CDR3 has 12 residues. CDR1 and CDR2 (germline): DFQATT, SNEGSKA (reference sequence). CDR3: CSRDRGRNEQFF. The DNA of the CDR3 is TGCAGCCGGGACAGGGGGAGGAATGAGCAGTTCTTC.

V is TRBV12-2 and J is TRBJ2-5. TRBV12-2 is a pseudogene. The CDR3 has 15 amino acids. The CDR3 region is CASRLRCNAQETQYF. The CDR3 nucleotides read TGTGCAAGTCGCCTCCGATGTAACGCCCAAGAGACCCAGTACTTC.

This clonotype was observed a handful of times. The rearrangement links TRBV2 to TRBJ2-1, with D uncertain. CDR1 and CDR2 (germline): SNHLY, FYNNEI. The CDR3 runs 13 residues. V dropped 4 bases and J dropped 6 bases, with 10 bases sitting between them. Here the CDR3 DNA reads TGTGCCAGCAGTGGTGCCTCCCTCAATGAGCAGTTCTTC. The encoded protein is CASSGASLNEQFF.

This clonotype was detected many times. The V gene is TRBV6-2 or TRBV6-3, the J gene TRBJ2-2; 13 bases line up with TRBD2. CDR3 length: 17 residues. V shed 2 bases and J 6 bases; nucleotides not matched to a gene: 6. CDR1 MNHEY and CDR2 SVGEGT come from the germline V gene. CDR3 nucleotides: TGTGCCAGCAGTTACGTGACTAGCGGGGGGACGGCCGGGGAGCTGTTTTTT. Its translation: CASSYVTSGGTAGELFF.

This clonotype has a handful of counts. The rearrangement joins TRBV7-2 to TRBJ1-1; D might be TRBD1 (6 bases). The germline V and J ends were trimmed by 3 bases and 2 bases, with 10 bases remaining between them. The germline CDR1 and CDR2 sequences are SGHTA and FQGNSA. This CDR3 comprises 14 residues. The CDR3 region is CASSLYGGNTEAFF. CDR3 nucleotides: TGTGCCAGCAGCTTGTATGGGGGCAACACTGAAGCTTTCTTT.

This clonotype was picked up many times. The chain has TRBV6-6 and TRBJ1-1; D is perhaps TRBD1 (6 bases). Germline CDR1 and CDR2: MNHNY and SVGAGI (reference sequence). V was cut by 6 bases and J by 8 bases, with 13 bases left in between. CDR3 length: 12 residues. The CDR3 nucleotides read TGTGCCAGCAGGGTCGGGGGCTTAGAAGCTTTCTTT. Its translation: CASRVGGLEAFF.

J is TRBJ2-2 and V is TRBV5-1; D is ambiguous. Trimming pared 1 base from V and 3 bases from J, leaving 4 bases between. This CDR3 is built from 13 residues. Germline-derived CDR1 and CDR2 are SGHRS and YFSETQ. The CDR3 region is CASSLHDTGELFF. The CDR3 nucleotides read TGCGCCAGCAGCTTGCACGACACCGGGGAGCTGTTTTTT.

Comments on this clonotype: A much larger clone differs by one base, so this may be a read error. CDR3 coding DNA: TGCGCCAGCAGCTCCGACCGCAATGGCGACACCTTC. Protein: CASSSDRNGDTF. The V gene is TRBV5-1, the J gene TRBJ1-2, with D unclear. The CDR3 is 12 amino acids. CDR1 is SGHRS, CDR2 YFSETQ, per germline.

In this sample, this clonotype turned up a few times. V gene TRBV5-6 combines with J gene TRBJ1-5, with unresolved D. CDR3 length equals 16 residues. Between the trimmed V and J ends, which lost 2 bases and 4 bases, there was a span of 16 bases. Germline CDR1 is SGHDT and CDR2 is YYEEEE. The CDR3 nucleotides read TGTGCCAGCAGCTTCCGTGACAACCATGGAAATCAGCCCCAGCATTTT. Translating gives CASSFRDNHGNQPQHF.

This clonotype was observed many times. This chain uses TRBV27 with TRBJ1-4, with D uncertain. This CDR3 has 19 residues. The ends were cut back, 5 bases at V and 5 bases at J, with 27 bases in the middle. Germline V CDR1 and CDR2: MNHEY, SMNVEV (reference sequence). Here the CDR3 DNA reads TGTGCCAGCAGTCGGTATACAGAGGAAACACTATCTAAGAATGAAAAACTGTTTTTT. Residues: CASSRYTEETLSKNEKLFF.

The chain carries TRBV7-9 and TRBJ1-1; no reliable D call. Germline CDR1 and CDR2: SEHNR and FQNEAQ (reference sequence). Trimming shortened V by 2 bases and J by 0 bases, and 7 bases separated the two germline ends. The CDR3 consists of 14 residues. The CDR3 region is CASSLSVMNTEAFF. The CDR3 DNA reads as TGTGCCAGCAGCTTATCAGTAATGAACACTGAAGCTTTCTTT.

The chain has TRBV4-3 and TRBJ1-2, with D uncertain. V dropped 0 bases and J dropped 7 bases, with 12 bases sitting between them. CDR1 and CDR2 (germline): LGHNA, YSLEER. The length of the CDR3 is 14 residues. The DNA of the CDR3 is TGCGCCAGCAGCCAAGATAGCAGCTTCCGTGGCTACACCTTC. Translating it yields CASSQDSSFRGYTF.

The V call is TRBV2, the J call TRBJ1-6; D ambiguous. V was clipped by 7 bases and J by 0 bases, with 7 bases between them. This CDR3 spans 14 amino acids. CDR1 SNHLY and CDR2 FYNNEI come from the germline V gene. For the CDR3, the DNA is TGTGCCAGCAAGGAGAGCTCCTATAATTCACCCCTCCACTTT. This gives the protein CASKESSYNSPLHF.

This clonotype appeared a few times. V usage is TRBV11-2 and J usage is TRBJ2-1; no firm D call. There are 16 residues in the CDR3. V lost 0 bases, J lost 1 base, and 10 bases lay in between. Germline V gene sequence: CDR1 SGHAT, CDR2 FQNNGV. CDR3 sequence: CASSLEGIPSYNEQFF. CDR3 nucleotides: TGTGCCAGCAGCTTAGAAGGGATTCCTTCCTACAATGAGCAGTTCTTC.

Many counts were recorded for this clonotype. The V gene is TRBV7-3, the J gene TRBJ2-1, with a possible D match to TRBD2 (6 bases). The germline CDR1 and CDR2 sequences are SGHTA and FQGTGA. Trimming took off 4 bases at V and 0 bases at J, with 10 bases between the two ends. The CDR3 spans 15 residues. The CDR3 region is CASSYGLSSYNEQFF. Written as DNA, the CDR3 is TGTGCCAGCAGCTACGGACTATCCTCCTACAATGAGCAGTTCTTC.

This clonotype has more than one count but fewer than ten. V is TRBV6-1 and J is TRBJ2-5; tentatively, D is TRBD1 (6 bases). There are 13 residues in the CDR3. Trimming stripped 5 bases from V and 2 bases from J, with 9 bases between. Germline CDR1 is MNHNS and CDR2 is SASEGT. The CDR3 reads CASSTGPQETQYF. The CDR3 DNA reads TGTGCCAGCAGTACAGGGCCGCAAGAGACCCAGTACTTC.

This clonotype occurred many times. This rearrangement joins TRBV7-3 to TRBJ1-6; no definite D call. The V gene lost 4 bases and the J gene lost 10 bases, with 11 bases spanning the gap. Per the germline V gene, CDR1 is SGHTA and CDR2 is FQGTGA. The CDR3 loop spans 13 amino acids. The CDR3 here is CASSSSLISPLHF. The DNA of the CDR3 is TGTGCCAGCAGCTCCTCACTGATCTCACCCCTCCACTTT. Based on the CDR3 plus reference TRBV7-3 and TRBJ1-6, the full variable domain is GAGVSQTPSNKVTEKGKYVELRCDPISGHTALYWYRQSLGQGPEFLIYFQGTGAADDSGLPNDRFFAVRPEGSVSTLKIQRTERGDSAVYLCASSSSLISPLHFGNGTRLTVT.